This TCR beta chain emerged from a study of cytotoxic CD8 clonotypes in ibrutinib-treated CLL. The CDR3 consists of 15 residues. V was clipped by 5 bases and J by 1 base, with 14 bases between them. Germline lookup yields CDR1 MGHRA and CDR2 YSYEKL. Overall study findings and caveats: Researchers report that baseline clonality outpaced age-matched healthy donors and tracked circulating CD8+ T-cell counts. On treatment, the uncommon public clonotypes contracted or remained stable.

TCRdb's copy holds only in-frame clones and misses some; the assay was immunoSEQ multiplex PCR. The sample has about 300,000 clones, roughly two thirds seen once. A word on this clone: No antigen is known for it.

This sequence joins TRBV4-1 and TRBJ2-5, with D maybe TRBD2 (5 bases). Sample: PBMCs, taken after 36 months of ibrutinib treatment. The receptor was isolated from a human donor with chronic lymphocytic leukemia. CDR3 nucleotides: TGCGCCAGCAGCTTTCCTGGACGGGGCCAAGAGACCCAGTACTTC. It yields the protein CASSFPGRGQETQYF.